This T cell receptor beta chain was documented in a study of T-cell reconstitution after alpha-beta-depleted transplantation in children. This clonotype came up many times. The TCRbeta library incorporated unique molecular identifiers. TCRdb re-derived calls from the PCR reads in MiXCR, one entry per CDR3 protein. The sample gives 200,000 or so distinct CDR3 sequences, roughly 6.3% of which show up once; around 4.3% is in the top ten. This CDR3 region has 16 residues. Trimming pared 2 bases from V and 1 base from J, leaving 13 bases between. The sequenced sample was PBMCs, obtained before TCRalphabeta/CD19-depleted stem cell transplant. The chain carries TRBV12-3 or TRBV12-4 and TRBJ2-3; D is unclear. The sequence was collected from a girl under two years old with combined immunodeficiency, due to receive a stem cell transplant. The CDR3 spells CASSLFEEGGTDTQYF. CDR3 nucleotides: TGTGCCAGCAGTTTATTCGAGGAAGGAGGCACAGATACGCAGTATTTT.